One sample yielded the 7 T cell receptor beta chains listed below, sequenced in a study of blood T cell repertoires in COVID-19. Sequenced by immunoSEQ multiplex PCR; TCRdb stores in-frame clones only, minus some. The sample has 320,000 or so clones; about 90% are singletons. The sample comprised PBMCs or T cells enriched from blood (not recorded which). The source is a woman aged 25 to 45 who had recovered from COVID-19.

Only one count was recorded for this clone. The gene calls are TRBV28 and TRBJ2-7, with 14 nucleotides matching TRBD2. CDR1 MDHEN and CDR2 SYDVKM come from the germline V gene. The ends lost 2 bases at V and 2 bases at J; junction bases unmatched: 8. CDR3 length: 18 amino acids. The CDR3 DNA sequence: TGTGCCAGCAGTTTAGAAGGGACTAGCGGGGGTATCCCCTACGAGCAGTACTTC. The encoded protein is CASSLEGTSGGIPYEQYF.

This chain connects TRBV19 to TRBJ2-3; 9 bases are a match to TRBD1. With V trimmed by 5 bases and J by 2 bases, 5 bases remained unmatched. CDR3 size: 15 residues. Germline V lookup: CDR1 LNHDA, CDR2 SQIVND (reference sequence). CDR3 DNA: TGTGCCAGTAGTTACCGGGACAGGGTCACAGATACGCAGTATTTT. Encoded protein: CASSYRDRVTDTQYF.

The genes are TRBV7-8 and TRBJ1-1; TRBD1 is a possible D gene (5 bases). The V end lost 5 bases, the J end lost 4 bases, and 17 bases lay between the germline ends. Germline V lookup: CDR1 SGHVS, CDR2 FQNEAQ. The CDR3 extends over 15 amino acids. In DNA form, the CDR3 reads TGTGCCAGCAGCCTCGGGGGGGGTAGAGGCACTGAAGCTTTCTTT. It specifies CASSLGGGRGTEAFF.

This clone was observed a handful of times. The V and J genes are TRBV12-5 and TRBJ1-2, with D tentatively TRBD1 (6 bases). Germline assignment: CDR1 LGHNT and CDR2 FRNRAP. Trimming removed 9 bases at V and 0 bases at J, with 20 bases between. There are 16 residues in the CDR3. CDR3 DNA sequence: TGTGCTAGCGGGATACAAGGACAGCGCGCTAACTATGGCTACACCTTC. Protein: CASGIQGQRANYGYTF.

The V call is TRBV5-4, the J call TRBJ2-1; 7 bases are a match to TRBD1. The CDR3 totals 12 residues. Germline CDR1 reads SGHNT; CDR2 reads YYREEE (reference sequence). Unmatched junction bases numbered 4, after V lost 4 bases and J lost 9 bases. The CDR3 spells CASSADRAEQFF. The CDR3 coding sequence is TGTGCCAGCAGCGCCGACAGGGCTGAGCAGTTCTTC. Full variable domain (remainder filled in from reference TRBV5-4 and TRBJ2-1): ETGVTQSPTHLIKTRGQQVTLRCSSQSGHNTVSWYQQALGQGPQFIFQYYREEENGRGNFPPRFSGLQFPNYSSELNVNALELDDSALYLCASSADRAEQFFGPGTRLTVL.

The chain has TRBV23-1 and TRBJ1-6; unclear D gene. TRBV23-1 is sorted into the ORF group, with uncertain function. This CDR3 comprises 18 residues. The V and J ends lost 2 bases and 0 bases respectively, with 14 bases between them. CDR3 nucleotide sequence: TGCGCCAGCAGTCAACTCGGTAGCTCTAGCTCCTATAATTCACCCCTCCACTTT. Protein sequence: CASSQLGSSSSYNSPLHF.

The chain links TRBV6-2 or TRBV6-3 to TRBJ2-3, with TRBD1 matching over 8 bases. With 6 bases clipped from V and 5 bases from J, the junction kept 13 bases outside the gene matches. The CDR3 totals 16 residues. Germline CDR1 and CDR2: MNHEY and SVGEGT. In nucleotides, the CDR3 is TGTGCCAGCAGCCAAAAATTCAGGGGGCAAGAAGATACGCAGTATTTT. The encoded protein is CASSQKFRGQEDTQYF.